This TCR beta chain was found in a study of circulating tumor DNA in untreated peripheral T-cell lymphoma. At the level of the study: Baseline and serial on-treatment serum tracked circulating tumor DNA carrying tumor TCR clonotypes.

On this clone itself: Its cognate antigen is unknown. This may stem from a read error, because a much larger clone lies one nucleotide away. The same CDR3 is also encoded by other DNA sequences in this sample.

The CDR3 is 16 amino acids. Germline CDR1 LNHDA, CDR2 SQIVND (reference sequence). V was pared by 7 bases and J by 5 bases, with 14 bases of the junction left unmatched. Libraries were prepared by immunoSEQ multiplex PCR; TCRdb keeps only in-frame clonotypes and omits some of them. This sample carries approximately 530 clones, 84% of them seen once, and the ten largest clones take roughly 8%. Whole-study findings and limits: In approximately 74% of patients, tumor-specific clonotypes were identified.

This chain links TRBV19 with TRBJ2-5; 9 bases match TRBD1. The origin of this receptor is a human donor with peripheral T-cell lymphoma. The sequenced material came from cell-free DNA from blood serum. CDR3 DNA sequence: TGTGCCAGTATTATTCGGGGACAGGGAGGGCGGGAGACCCAGTACTTC. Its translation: CASIIRGQGGRETQYF.